This T cell receptor beta chain was identified during a study of OX40 agonist ivuxolimab in advanced cancers. The wider study: The dose-escalation cohort was about 87% male, with a mean age of 60 years, ranging about 20 to 85. Among those treated, three patients had partial responses, one with hepatocellular carcinoma and two with cutaneous melanoma. General study points: At 0.1 to 3.0 mg/kg and by week 6, clonal expansion occurred in CD4+ and CD8+ blood T cells. The study did not work out the antigen specificity of the expanded peripheral T cells.

Trimming took 11 bases from V and 6 from J, leaving 20 bases between them. The germline V gene encodes CDR1 MNHNS and CDR2 SASEGT. The CDR3 totals 13 residues. Clones were read by immunoSEQ multiplex PCR, and TCRdb kept only the in-frame ones, dropping some. Of about 43,000 clones listed, approximately 88% were seen once; the top ten hold 20% to 25%. Comment on this clone: Its antigen is unidentified.

The sample in question was CD4+ or CD8+ T cells sorted from blood, obtained in a trial of the OX40 agonist ivuxolimab. The chain combines TRBV6-1 with TRBJ2-7; D is possibly TRBD1 or TRBD2 (5 bases each). The clonotype comes from an adult with an advanced solid tumor such as melanoma, head and neck, liver or kidney cancer. The CDR3 DNA is TGTGCCGGATCCGGGACGGATGATTTCGAGCAGTACTTC. Encoded protein: CAGSGTDDFEQYF.